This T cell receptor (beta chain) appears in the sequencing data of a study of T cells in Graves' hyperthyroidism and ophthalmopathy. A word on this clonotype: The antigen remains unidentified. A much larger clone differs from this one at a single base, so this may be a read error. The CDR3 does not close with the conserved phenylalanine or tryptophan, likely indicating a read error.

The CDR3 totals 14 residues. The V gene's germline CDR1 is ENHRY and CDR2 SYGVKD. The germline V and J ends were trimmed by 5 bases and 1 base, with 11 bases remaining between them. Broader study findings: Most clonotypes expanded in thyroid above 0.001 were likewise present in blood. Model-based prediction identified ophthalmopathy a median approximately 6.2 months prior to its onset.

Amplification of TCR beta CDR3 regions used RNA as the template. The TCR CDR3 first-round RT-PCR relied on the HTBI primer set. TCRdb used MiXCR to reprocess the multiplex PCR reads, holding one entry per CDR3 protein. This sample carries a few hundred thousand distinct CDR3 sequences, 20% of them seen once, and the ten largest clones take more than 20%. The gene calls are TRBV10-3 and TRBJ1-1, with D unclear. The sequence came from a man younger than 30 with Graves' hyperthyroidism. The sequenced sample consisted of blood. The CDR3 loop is CAISPQLRNTEAFV. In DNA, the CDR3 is TGTGCCATCAGTCCCCAGTTAAGGAACACTGAAGCTTTCGTT.